This T cell receptor beta chain stems from a study of cytomegalovirus exposure and HLA in healthy donors. Study-level findings and limits: Later analysis indicated greater clonal expansion among HLA-associated TCR beta chains than among equally common other chains.

Both 60 Vbeta primers and 13 Jbeta primers went into the PCR. Produced via immunoSEQ multiplex PCR; TCRdb's table is partial and in-frame only. This sample has 150,000 to 250,000 clones, with 65% to 80% found just once. Germline CDR1 reads MNHEY; CDR2 reads SMNVEV (reference sequence). This CDR3 has 15 residues. V shed 5 bases and J shed 6 bases, with 19 bases lying between them. Points on this clone: Its target is not known.

The chain joins TRBV27 to TRBJ1-1; the D is unclear. The origin of this receptor is a woman aged 30 to 39 in good health and CMV-seropositive. The specimen was PBMCs. The CDR3, as DNA: TGTGCCAGCAGTGCGACCGGTTTGAGGCGGGCTGAAGCTTTCTTT. It specifies CASSATGLRRAEAFF.